This T cell receptor beta chain was sequenced for a study of regulatory T cells in long-lasting Graves disease (dated by TCRdb to 2020 to 2022). Regarding the study in general: Persistent Graves' disease was defined as persistently positive TSH receptor autoantibodies together with antithyroid drug treatment for over 5 years. Peripheral blood TCR sequencing and RNA sequencing compared persistent Graves' disease patients with newly diagnosed Graves' disease patients. The study was registered as a clinical trial and conducted in China. A total of about 33 samples underwent TCR sequencing, from about 13 patients with persistent Graves' disease and some 20 patients with newly diagnosed Graves' disease. On average, persistent Graves' disease patients in the clinical cohort had been on antithyroid drugs for about 10.3 years. The study at large found these results: The small sample size was acknowledged by the authors as a limitation that may reduce accuracy. A larger number of public clonotypes was shared among persistent patients (about 2,700) than among newly diagnosed patients (roughly 970). Sequencing and analysis were restricted to the TCR beta chain. Persistent Graves' disease patients showed lower TCR Shannon entropy and fewer highly expanded clones than newly diagnosed patients, suggesting clonal expansion. TRBV28, TRBJ1-2 and TRBJ2-5 were preferentially used in persistent disease, while TRBV20-1 and TRBJ2-1 were favored in newly diagnosed disease. Only peripheral blood was studied, because thyroid tissue, the primary lesion, was inaccessible.

The CDR3 spans 13 residues, from the cysteine through the phenylalanine. Only the CDR3 DNA stays, 39 bases, in frame from base 1. Cut back by 4 bases and 5 bases, the V and J ends lie 9 bases apart. The method behind the library was multiplex PCR. Sequencer: Illumina HiSeq 4000. To build TCR beta libraries, CDR3 regions were amplified by Arm-PCR using iRepertoire HTBI primers. PCR products were gel purified before sequencing. In the paper's pipeline: A total of 62 TRBV and under 15 TRBJ segments were identified across samples and were used for gene usage analysis of CDR3 amino acid clonotypes. COPE and FqMerger were used to merge the filtered high-quality paired reads into contigs. Contigs were aligned with BLAST to IMGT TRBV, TRBD and TRBJ reference genes, and CDR3 was defined per IMGT. Clonotypes above 0.1% frequency were classified as highly expanded clones. Repertoire diversity was measured by Shannon entropy, and V-J evenness by the Gini coefficient. Clonotypes shared by more than one individual were considered public. Clones were called with MiXCR by TCRdb after fastp trimmed the public reads at Q25, and only in-frame beta chains were retained. Every distinct CDR3 protein forms one entry, paired with its most common genes and DNA. The V and J calls shown here were made by TCRdb, not taken from the authors' results. Recorded for this sample are 310,000 or so distinct CDR3 sequences; around 20% of them occurred a single time. The top ten constitute 29% of the sample.

The sample holds many counts of this clonotype. The specificity of this receptor is unknown. Base qualities were left out, and no much larger clone turns up one base away. What the time point label conveys for this sample: persistent/refractory GD, antithyroid drugs over 5 years with positive TRAb. For both TCR sequencing and RNA sequencing, RNA was extracted from PBMCs in TRIzol. The diagnosis of Graves' disease followed American Thyroid Association guidelines. Recruitment of patients was carried out at an endocrinology department in Xi'an, China. From each patient, 8 to 10 milliliters of peripheral blood was collected into an EDTA anticoagulant tube. PBMCs were isolated by Ficoll Paque Plus density gradient separation without further T cell sorting. An Agilent 2100 Bioanalyzer and agarose gel were used to assess RNA quality, and a NanoDrop 2000 was used to measure RNA concentration.

The V and J genes are TRBV12-3 or TRBV12-4 and TRBJ1-5; no D gene can be assigned with confidence. The sequence derives from a female donor with Graves disease. This specimen was peripheral blood mononuclear cells (PBMCs), taken when the disease was refractory, from a patient treated with antithyroid drugs. The nucleotides are TGTGCCAGCAGTTCCGCCCGCTATCAGCCCCAGCATTTT. This is translated as CASSSARYQPQHF.